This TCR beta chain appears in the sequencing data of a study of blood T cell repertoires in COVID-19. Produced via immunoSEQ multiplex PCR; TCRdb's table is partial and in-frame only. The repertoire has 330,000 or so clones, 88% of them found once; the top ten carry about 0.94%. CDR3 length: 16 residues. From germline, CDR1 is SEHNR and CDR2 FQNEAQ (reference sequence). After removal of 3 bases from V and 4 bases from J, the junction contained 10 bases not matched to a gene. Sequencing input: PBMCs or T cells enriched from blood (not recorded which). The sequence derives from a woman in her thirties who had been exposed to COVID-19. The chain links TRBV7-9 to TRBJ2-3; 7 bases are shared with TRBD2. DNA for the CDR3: TGTGCCAGCAGCTTTCCGTGGGAGGGCCAATCAGATACGCAGTATTTT. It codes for CASSFPWEGQSDTQYF.